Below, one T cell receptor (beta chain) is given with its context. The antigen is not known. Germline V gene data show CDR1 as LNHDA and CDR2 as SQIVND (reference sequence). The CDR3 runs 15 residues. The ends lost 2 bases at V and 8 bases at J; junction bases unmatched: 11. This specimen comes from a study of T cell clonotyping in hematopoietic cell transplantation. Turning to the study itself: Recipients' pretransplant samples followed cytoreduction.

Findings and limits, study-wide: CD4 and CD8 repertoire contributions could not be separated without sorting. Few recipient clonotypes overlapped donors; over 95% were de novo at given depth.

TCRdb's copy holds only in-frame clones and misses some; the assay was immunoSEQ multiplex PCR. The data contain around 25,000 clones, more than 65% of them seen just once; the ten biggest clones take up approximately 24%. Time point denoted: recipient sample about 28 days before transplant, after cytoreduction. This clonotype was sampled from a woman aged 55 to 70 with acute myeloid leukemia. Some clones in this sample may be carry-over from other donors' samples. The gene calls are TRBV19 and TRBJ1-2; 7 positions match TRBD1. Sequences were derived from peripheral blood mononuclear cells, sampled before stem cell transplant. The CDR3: CASSIQTGLGGGYTF. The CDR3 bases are TGTGCCAGTAGTATACAGACAGGGTTGGGTGGAGGCTACACCTTC.